The 18 T cell receptor beta chains presented below share a single source sample, sequenced in a study of control samples from healthy donors and cancer patients. Libraries were prepared by immunoSEQ multiplex PCR; TCRdb keeps only in-frame clonotypes and omits some of them. The repertoire holds 160,000 or so clones, with approximately 93% as singletons. Source material: blood. These receptors were collected from a woman between 40 and 50 years old in good health.

This sequence joins TRBV5-1 and TRBJ2-7; 8 nucleotides line up with TRBD1. The CDR3 is 14 residues long. V lost 6 bases to trimming and J lost 0 bases; unmatched junction nucleotides: 5. Germline-derived CDR1 and CDR2 are SGHRS and YFSETQ. The CDR3 region is CASTRTGSSYEQYF. The CDR3 coding sequence is TGCGCCAGCACCCGGACAGGGAGCTCCTACGAGCAGTACTTC.

V gene TRBV6-5 combines with J gene TRBJ1-2; D call uncertain. Trimming stripped 6 bases from V and 8 bases from J, with 13 bases between. The length of the CDR3 is 12 residues. Germline CDR1 reads MNHEY; CDR2 reads SVGAGI. The CDR3, as DNA: TGTGCCAGCAGCCCCGAAGGGAAGGGCTACACCTTC. The encoded protein is CASSPEGKGYTF.

The chain has TRBV4-3 and TRBJ1-1, with D perhaps matching TRBD1 (6 bases). Trimming removed 1 base at V and 3 bases at J, with 12 bases between. Germline CDR1 reads LGHNA; CDR2 reads YSLEER. The CDR3 consists of 15 residues. The CDR3 region has the DNA TGCGCCAGCAGCCAAGTACAGGGCCGATACACTGAAGCTTTCTTT. Its translation is CASSQVQGRYTEAFF.

V usage is TRBV11-2 and J usage is TRBJ2-7; possible D gene TRBD1, 6 bases. The CDR3 sequence is 15 residues long. Trimming removed 0 bases at V and 2 bases at J, with 11 bases between. Germline V gene data show CDR1 as SGHAT and CDR2 as FQNNGV. The CDR3 nucleotides read TGTGCCAGCAGCTTAGATCTCAGGGGAACCTACGAGCAGTACTTC. It specifies CASSLDLRGTYEQYF.

CDR3 sequence (DNA): TGTGCCTGGAGCAGGGAGGGTGAAAAACTGTTTTTT. Amino acid sequence: CAWSREGEKLFF. V gene TRBV30 combines with J gene TRBJ1-4, with D possibly matching TRBD1 (5 bases). The ends were cut back, 3 bases at V and 7 bases at J, with 9 bases in the middle. The CDR3 loop spans 12 amino acids. CDR1 GTSNPN and CDR2 SVGIG come from the germline V gene (reference sequence).

The CDR3 sequence: CASSLGRGPDTQYF. CDR3 sequence (DNA): TGTGCCAGCAGCTTAGGGAGGGGGCCAGATACGCAGTATTTT. This chain joins TRBV7-6 and TRBJ2-3, with a possible D match to TRBD1 (7 bases). The germline gives CDR1 SGHVS, CDR2 FNYEAQ. This CDR3 is built from 14 residues. The V end was cut by 1 base, the J end by 4 bases, with 9 bases between.

The CDR3 spells CASSSTGTRSTEAFF. DNA of the CDR3: TGTGCCAGCAGCTCGACCGGGACTCGTAGTACTGAAGCTTTCTTT. The chain has TRBV7-9 and TRBJ1-1, with D possibly TRBD1 on 5 matching bases. CDR1 SEHNR and CDR2 FQNEAQ come from the germline V gene (reference sequence). V lost 4 bases, J lost 5 bases, and 17 bases lay in between. The CDR3 consists of 15 residues.

V is TRBV29-1 and J is TRBJ1-2; D is ambiguous. Germline CDR1 SQVTM, CDR2 ANQGSEA. CDR3 size: 16 residues. V was cut by 4 bases and J by 0 bases, with 18 bases left in between. The CDR3: CSVASRSDLANYGYTF. As DNA, the CDR3 is TGCAGCGTTGCATCGCGGTCTGACCTGGCTAACTATGGCTACACCTTC. Using reference TRBV29-1 and TRBJ1-2 for the parts outside the CDR3, the full variable domain is SAVISQKPSRDICQRGTSLTIQCQVDSQVTMMFWYRQQPGQSLTLIATANQGSEATYESGFVIDKFPISRPNLTFSTLTVSNMSPEDSSIYLCSVASRSDLANYGYTFGSGTRLTVV.

The chain recombines TRBV14 with TRBJ1-6, with TRBD1 matching over 7 bases. With 5 bases clipped from V and 9 bases from J, the junction kept 10 bases outside the gene matches. The CDR3 is 15 amino acids. Germline V lookup: CDR1 SGHDN, CDR2 FVKESK. The CDR3 coding sequence is TGTGCCAGCAGCGAGAGACAGGGAGTAGGTTCACCCCTCCACTTT. This sequence encodes CASSERQGVGSPLHF.

The chain has TRBV7-2 and TRBJ1-2, with 7 bases that match TRBD1. Germline CDR1 is SGHTA and CDR2 is FQGNSA. This CDR3 comprises 14 residues. V shed 5 bases, J shed 8 bases, and the junction held 11 bases outside the gene matches. The DNA for the CDR3 is TGTGCCAGCAGCCCAGGGGGGGGCTCGGGAGGCTACACCTTC. This gives the protein CASSPGGGSGGYTF.

The V and J genes are TRBV29-1 and TRBJ1-1; D not certain. This CDR3 has 11 amino acids. Deletions cut 7 bases from V and 11 bases from J, with 17 bases between. Per the germline V gene, CDR1 is SQVTM and CDR2 is ANQGSEA. DNA for the CDR3: TGCAGCGCCTTCGGGGAGGCTCGCGCTTTCTTT. It codes for CSAFGEARAFF.

The rearrangement links TRBV9 to TRBJ1-2; TRBD1 is a possible D gene (5 bases). Germline V lookup: CDR1 SGDLS, CDR2 YYNGEE. This CDR3 has 17 residues. V dropped 4 bases and J dropped 4 bases, with 23 bases sitting between them. The CDR3 region has the DNA TGTGCCAGCAGCTCACCGAGGGACCTAACTACCCGCTATGGCTACACCTTC. As protein: CASSSPRDLTTRYGYTF.

The chain uses TRBV10-3 and TRBJ1-1, with D tentatively TRBD1 (6 bases). This CDR3 comprises 12 residues. Germline V lookup: CDR1 ENHRY, CDR2 SYGVKD. Trimming stripped 6 bases from V and 7 bases from J, with 12 bases between. The CDR3 region is CAIRPGQGEAFF. CDR3 DNA sequence: TGTGCCATCAGACCGGGACAAGGTGAAGCTTTCTTT.

Remarks on this clone: The sample contains more than one DNA sequence encoding this CDR3. V and J are TRBV4-1 and TRBJ1-1; D not resolved. The CDR3 is 15 amino acids. In germline, CDR1 is MGHRA, CDR2 YSYEKL. V gave up 0 bases and J gave up 0 bases, with 8 bases separating them. DNA for the CDR3: TGCGCCAGCAGCCAAGAGGGTGCGATGAACACTGAAGCTTTCTTT. Protein: CASSQEGAMNTEAFF.

In this sample, this clone turned up once. The genes are TRBV12-5 and TRBJ1-2, with D unresolved. V gave up 5 bases and J gave up 3 bases, with 10 bases separating them. The germline V gene encodes CDR1 LGHNT and CDR2 FRNRAP. CDR3 length: 13 residues. The CDR3 loop reads CASGIEADYGYTF. The DNA for the CDR3 is TGTGCTAGTGGTATCGAGGCGGACTATGGCTACACCTTC.

The chain joins TRBV19 to TRBJ2-2, with D perhaps TRBD2 (6 bases). Between the trimmed V and J ends, which lost 2 bases and 2 bases, there was a span of 9 bases. Germline CDR1 reads LNHDA; CDR2 reads SQIVND (reference sequence). This CDR3 comprises 15 residues. CDR3: CASSILGGNTGELFF. The CDR3 DNA reads TGTGCCAGTAGTATATTGGGGGGAAACACCGGGGAGCTGTTTTTT.

This clone was seen a single time. The chain combines TRBV9 with TRBJ1-5, with 7 bases that match TRBD1. Trimming cost V 0 bases and J 7 bases; bases outside gene matches: 7. This CDR3 has 15 amino acids. Germline CDR1 reads SGDLS; CDR2 reads YYNGEE. The CDR3 protein is CASSVGGQRDQPQHF. CDR3 nucleotides: TGTGCCAGCAGCGTAGGGGGACAGAGGGACCAGCCCCAGCATTTT.

This clone was found once. J is TRBJ2-1 and V is TRBV5-1; 12 bases agree with TRBD2. The CDR3 extends over 16 amino acids. Germline-derived CDR1 and CDR2 are SGHRS and YFSETQ. J was trimmed by 7 bases and V by 4 bases; bases with no gene match: 9. CDR3 amino acids: CASSALTSGSPNEQFF. CDR3 nucleotides: TGCGCCAGCAGCGCTTTGACTAGCGGGAGTCCTAATGAGCAGTTCTTC.